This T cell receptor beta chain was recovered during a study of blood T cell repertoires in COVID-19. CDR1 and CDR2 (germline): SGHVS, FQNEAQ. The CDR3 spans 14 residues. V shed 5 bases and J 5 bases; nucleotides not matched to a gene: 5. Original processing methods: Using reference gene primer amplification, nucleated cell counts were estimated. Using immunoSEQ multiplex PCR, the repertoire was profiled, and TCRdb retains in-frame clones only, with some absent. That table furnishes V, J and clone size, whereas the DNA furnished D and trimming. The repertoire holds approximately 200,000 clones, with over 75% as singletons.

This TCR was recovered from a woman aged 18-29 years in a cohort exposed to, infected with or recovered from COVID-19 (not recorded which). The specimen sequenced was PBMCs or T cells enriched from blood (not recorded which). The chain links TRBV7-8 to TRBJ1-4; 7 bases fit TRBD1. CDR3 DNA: TGTGCCAGCAGCCCAGGGGGAACCAATGAAAAACTGTTTTTT. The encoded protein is CASSPGGTNEKLFF.